Below are 26 T cell receptor beta chains sequenced from a single sample in a study of blood T cell repertoires in COVID-19. Sequencing was performed with immunoSEQ multiplex PCR; in TCRdb, only in-frame clones are kept and a portion is missing. This table holds about 400,000 clones, approximately 91% found once. The sample comprised PBMCs or T cells enriched from blood (not recorded which). These receptors were taken from a woman in her 40s with acute COVID-19.

On this clone itself: A much larger clone lies a single base off, so this may be a read error. The same CDR3 also results from other DNA sequences found in this sample. The V gene is TRBV7-9, the J gene TRBJ1-1; D gene unclear. CDR1 is SEHNR, CDR2 FQNEAQ, per germline (reference sequence). The V end was cut by 1 base, the J end by 1 base, with 4 bases between. The CDR3 totals 13 residues. The CDR3 sequence: CASSLDRNTEAFF. The CDR3 region has the DNA TGTGCCAGCAGCTTAGACAGGAACACTGAAGCTTTCTTT.

V and J are TRBV5-1 and TRBJ1-1, with a weak D call TRBD1 (5 bases). Trimming took 4 bases from V and 5 from J, leaving 18 bases between them. From germline, CDR1 is SGHRS and CDR2 YFSETQ. CDR3 length: 15 residues. The CDR3 reads CASSPGGREGTEAFF. DNA of the CDR3: TGCGCCAGCAGCCCAGGAGGCAGGGAGGGGACTGAAGCTTTCTTT.

V gene TRBV29-1 combines with J gene TRBJ2-7; the match to TRBD1 covers 12 bases. This CDR3 region has 13 residues. The J segment lost 5 bases and the V segment lost 4 bases, leaving 3 bases of the junction unmatched. Germline V gene data show CDR1 as SQVTM and CDR2 as ANQGSEA. Written as DNA, the CDR3 is TGCAGCGTTGGGGGACAGGGGGCAGACGAGCAGTACTTC. Its translation: CSVGGQGADEQYF.

This rearrangement joins TRBV2 to TRBJ1-2; TRBD1 might be the D (5 bases). CDR1 and CDR2 (germline): SNHLY, FYNNEI. This CDR3 is 14 amino acids long. Trimming pared 9 bases from V and 2 bases from J, leaving 16 bases between. The CDR3 is CASIQGVANYGYTF. The CDR3 DNA reads TGTGCCAGTATCCAGGGTGTGGCGAACTATGGCTACACCTTC.

V usage is TRBV11-2 and J usage is TRBJ1-5, with TRBD1 identical over 8 bases. Germline trimming cut 5 bases from V and 7 bases from J; bases unmatched to any gene: 7. This CDR3 is built from 14 residues. The V gene's germline CDR1 is SGHAT and CDR2 FQNNGV. This CDR3 is CASSAGQARQPQHF. CDR3 coding DNA: TGTGCCAGCAGCGCGGGACAGGCTCGGCAGCCCCAGCATTTT. Full variable domain (outside the CDR3, taken from reference TRBV11-2 and TRBJ1-5): EAGVAQSPRYKIIEKRQSVAFWCNPISGHATLYWYQQILGQGPKLLIQFQNNGVVDDSQLPKDRFSAERLKGVDSTLKIQPAKLEDSAVYLCASSAGQARQPQHFGDGTRLSIL.

The V call is TRBV9, the J call TRBJ2-3, with a weak D call TRBD1 (6 bases). Trimming removed 5 bases from V and 2 bases from J, with 15 bases in between. Looked up from germline, CDR1 is SGDLS and CDR2 is YYNGEE. The length of the CDR3 is 15 residues. The CDR3 loop is CASRGHTQPTDTQYF. CDR3 DNA: TGTGCCAGCAGGGGACATACTCAACCCACAGATACGCAGTATTTT.

This clone was picked up a small number of times. The rearrangement uses TRBV4-1 and TRBJ1-2, with 7 bases that match TRBD1. The CDR3 contains 16 residues. Germline loops: CDR1 MGHRA, CDR2 YSYEKL. J lost 4 bases, V lost 0 bases, and 8 bases had no gene match. CDR3 sequence (DNA): TGCGCCAGCAGCCAAGAGACAGGGCGTTTAGCCTATGGCTACACCTTC. Its translation is CASSQETGRLAYGYTF.

The chain employs TRBV10-2 and TRBJ2-2, with a possible D match to TRBD1 (7 bases). The CDR3 loop spans 16 amino acids. Germline values: CDR1 WSHSY, CDR2 SAAADI. V lost 3 bases and J 7 bases, leaving 18 bases between the germline ends. CDR3 sequence: CASSERRGRGSGELFF. The CDR3 DNA sequence: TGCGCCAGCAGTGAAAGGAGGGGCAGGGGGAGCGGGGAGCTGTTTTTT.

The chain links TRBV7-2 to TRBJ2-2; 10 bases are shared with TRBD2. V was pared by 4 bases and J by 2 bases, with 7 bases of the junction left unmatched. The CDR3 length is 17 residues. CDR1 is SGHTA and CDR2 is FQGNSA in the germline V gene. This chain's CDR3 is CASSSPLAGVNTGELFF. In DNA, the CDR3 is TGTGCCAGCAGCTCACCTCTAGCGGGGGTAAACACCGGGGAGCTGTTTTTT.

The chain combines TRBV9 with TRBJ2-5; 15 nucleotides match TRBD2. V shed 4 bases, J shed 4 bases, and the junction held 5 bases outside the gene matches. The CDR3 is made up of 16 amino acids. Germline V gene lookup returns CDR1 SGDLS and CDR2 YYNGEE. CDR3 sequence: CASSKGLAGGPETQYF. The CDR3 bases are TGTGCCAGCAGCAAAGGACTAGCGGGGGGGCCAGAGACCCAGTACTTC.

The J gene is TRBJ2-1, the V gene TRBV9; TRBD1 agrees at 7 bases. Trimming removed 0 bases from V and 2 bases from J; junction bases left unmatched: 2. Per the germline V gene, CDR1 is SGDLS and CDR2 is YYNGEE. This CDR3 is built from 15 residues. In DNA form, the CDR3 reads TGTGCCAGCAGCGTAGCGGGACAGCCCTACAATGAGCAGTTCTTC. Encoded protein: CASSVAGQPYNEQFF.

The V gene is TRBV7-9, the J gene TRBJ2-6; possible D gene TRBD1, 6 bases. The V end was cut by 4 bases, the J end by 0 bases, with 10 bases between. CDR3 length: 16 amino acids. The germline V gene has CDR1 SEHNR and CDR2 FQNEAQ (reference sequence). CDR3 bases: TGTGCCAGCAGCTCCGGACAGCACTCTGGGGCCAACGTCCTGACTTTC. Amino acid sequence: CASSSGQHSGANVLTF.

The chain uses TRBV12-3 or TRBV12-4 and TRBJ2-7; D might be TRBD2 (5 bases). V lost 3 bases to trimming and J lost 9 bases, with 12 bases between them. The CDR3 consists of 12 residues. CDR3 DNA sequence: TGTGCCAGCAGTTTGGTGGACTGGGGGCAGTACTTC. This encodes CASSLVDWGQYF.

The chain links TRBV5-6 to TRBJ2-7; 9 bases line up with TRBD1. The V gene's germline CDR1 is SGHDT and CDR2 YYEEEE. The CDR3 contains 14 residues. V gave up 4 bases and J gave up 4 bases; unmatched junction bases: 6. The CDR3 loop reads CASSQGQGLYEQYF. In DNA, the CDR3 is TGTGCCAGCAGCCAGGGACAGGGCCTATACGAGCAGTACTTC.

The CDR3 DNA reads as TGTGCCAGCAGCTTAGGGAAGAACCGGGGGGAAAAACTGTTTTTT. Translated: CASSLGKNRGEKLFF. The V call is TRBV11-3, the J call TRBJ1-4; a possible D gene is TRBD1 (5 bases). The CDR3 length is 15 residues. Trimming took off 1 base at V and 8 bases at J, with 14 bases between the two ends. CDR1 and CDR2 (germline): SGHNT, YENEEA.

The chain employs TRBV4-1 and TRBJ2-3; 14 bases line up with TRBD2. Germline-derived CDR1 and CDR2 are MGHRA and YSYEKL. The CDR3 is made up of 18 amino acids. V trimming: 2 bases; J trimming: 0 bases; junction bases outside the gene matches: 4. In DNA form, the CDR3 reads TGCGCCAGCAGCCAACGACTAGCGGGGGGGGCTAGCACAGATACGCAGTATTTT. Residues: CASSQRLAGGASTDTQYF.

The V and J genes are TRBV19 and TRBJ1-1; 8 bases are a match to TRBD1. The germline CDR1 and CDR2 sequences are LNHDA and SQIVND (reference sequence). The CDR3 has 15 amino acids. The J segment lost 5 bases and the V segment lost 6 bases, leaving 11 bases of the junction unmatched. The CDR3 nucleotides read TGTGCCAGTAGCATCGGACAGGGATTGTTTACTGAAGCTTTCTTT. It is translated as CASSIGQGLFTEAFF.

The chain uses TRBV3-1 (or the pseudogene TRBV3-2) and TRBJ2-3, with TRBD1 identical over 12 bases. Germline CDR1 reads LGHDT; CDR2 reads YNNKEL (reference sequence). The ends lost 4 bases at V and 3 bases at J; junction bases unmatched: 5. This CDR3 has 16 residues. The CDR3 sequence is CASSPWGQGATDTQYF. For the CDR3, the DNA is TGTGCCAGCAGCCCCTGGGGACAGGGGGCGACAGATACGCAGTATTTT.

V and J are TRBV2 and TRBJ2-1; D is unclear. CDR3 size: 11 residues. In germline, CDR1 is SNHLY, CDR2 FYNNEI. With 2 bases removed from V and 10 bases from J, the gap between germline ends came to 6 bases. The CDR3 DNA sequence: TGTGCCAGCAGTGAACCCGGGGAGCAGTTCTTC. Its translation: CASSEPGEQFF.

The J gene is TRBJ2-1, the V gene TRBV12-5; possible D gene TRBD2, 6 bases. The CDR3 has 14 residues. The germline V gene has CDR1 LGHNT and CDR2 FRNRAP. The germline V and J ends were trimmed by 5 bases and 2 bases, with 10 bases remaining between them. The CDR3 DNA sequence: TGTGCTAGTGGTCTCGGGACTCCCTACAATGAGCAGTTCTTC. This sequence encodes CASGLGTPYNEQFF.

The chain joins TRBV3-1 (or the pseudogene TRBV3-2) to TRBJ2-7; 7 positions match TRBD1. This CDR3 contains 13 residues. Losses at the gene ends were 8 bases for V and 2 bases for J; bases not matched to a gene: 6. In germline, CDR1 is LGHDT, CDR2 YNNKEL (reference sequence). CDR3 sequence (DNA): TGTGCCAGCGGGGACAGTGGAGCCTACGAGCAGTACTTC. This sequence encodes CASGDSGAYEQYF.

This chain links TRBV19 with TRBJ2-1, with D possibly being TRBD1 (6 bases). V was trimmed by 5 bases and J by 8 bases, leaving 22 bases between them. Germline values: CDR1 LNHDA, CDR2 SQIVND (reference sequence). This CDR3 has 16 amino acids. As DNA, the CDR3 is TGTGCCAGTAGTCAGACCCGACAGGCTGGGGTCGATGAGCAGTTCTTC. Translated: CASSQTRQAGVDEQFF.

The sample holds one count of this clone. This chain links TRBV7-9 with TRBJ1-1, with 12 bases identical to TRBD1. The CDR3 runs 15 residues. V gave up 5 bases and J gave up 4 bases; unmatched junction bases: 5. Per germline, CDR1 SEHNR and CDR2 FQNEAQ (reference sequence). The CDR3 protein is CASSEGQGALTEAFF. In DNA, the CDR3 is TGTGCCAGCAGCGAGGGACAGGGGGCGCTCACTGAAGCTTTCTTT.

This clone was counted once. The J gene is TRBJ2-5, the V gene TRBV5-1, with D maybe TRBD1 (6 bases). V was shortened by 0 bases and J by 5 bases, with 17 bases between the two germline ends. There are 16 residues in the CDR3. Germline CDR1 SGHRS, CDR2 YFSETQ. The CDR3 sequence is CASSLDFSLRGETQYF. The CDR3 region has the DNA TGCGCCAGCAGCTTGGACTTCAGCCTAAGGGGGGAGACCCAGTACTTC.

This clone has just one count. The genes are TRBV6-5 and TRBJ2-7; 9 nucleotides align to TRBD1. The CDR3 is 14 residues long. Germline CDR1 is MNHEY and CDR2 is SVGAGI. V was pared by 10 bases and J by 0 bases, with 7 bases of the junction left unmatched. DNA for the CDR3: TGTGCCAAGCGGACAGGGGCCAACTCCTACGAGCAGTACTTC. Translated, it gives CAKRTGANSYEQYF.

This chain joins TRBV5-6 and TRBJ2-2; 11 bases line up with TRBD2. J was trimmed by 3 bases and V by 3 bases; bases with no gene match: 7. Per the germline V gene, CDR1 is SGHDT and CDR2 is YYEEEE. The CDR3 has 17 amino acids. CDR3: CASSSLAGGPDTGELFF. Written as DNA, the CDR3 is TGTGCCAGCAGCTCATTAGCGGGGGGGCCGGACACCGGGGAGCTGTTTTTT.